The sequence of this T cell receptor beta chain was determined in a study of OX40 agonist ivuxolimab in advanced cancers. V lost 5 bases and J lost 4; bases outside the gene matches: 6. CDR1 and CDR2 from the germline V gene are SNHLY and FYNNEI. This CDR3 is built from 15 residues. TCRdb keeps only in-frame clones here, not all; method: immunoSEQ multiplex PCR. Counted here are more than 85,000 clones, just over 90% occurring once; the ten biggest clones make up more than 0.25%. The rearrangement uses TRBV2 and TRBJ1-5, with TRBD1 matching 9 bases. The specimen comprised CD4+ or CD8+ T cells sorted from blood, sampled in a trial of the OX40 agonist ivuxolimab. This sequence originates from an adult with an advanced solid tumor such as melanoma, head and neck, liver or kidney cancer. In nucleotides, the CDR3 is TGTGCCAGCAGTTGGGGACAGGGTCGTAATCAGCCCCAGCATTTT. It translates to CASSWGQGRNQPQHF.